These T cell receptor beta chains were read from a single sample in a study of T cell responses to AZD1222 COVID-19 vaccine. TCRdb's copy holds only in-frame clones and misses some; the assay was immunoSEQ multiplex PCR. The data contain more than 70,000 clones, more than 85% of them singletons. The source material was peripheral blood, sampled 28 days after the second AZD1222 dose. The receptor source for this set is an adult who received the AZD1222 COVID-19 vaccine. CDR3s include the opening cysteine and the closing phenylalanine or tryptophan. Fields, in order: V gene, J gene, CDR3 protein.

TRBV27,TRBJ1-2,CASSTHRNRGRDDYGYTF
TRBV2,TRBJ1-2,CASSGDRGVNGYTF
TRBV29-1,TRBJ2-2,CSVTEVGGELFF
TRBV18,TRBJ1-1,CASSTDLNTEAFF
TRBV28,TRBJ2-5,CASSPRPPGREETQYF
TRBV19,TRBJ1-1,CASSSGQGYTEAFF
TRBV11-2,TRBJ2-1,CASSQIAGAYNEQFF
TRBV5-5,TRBJ2-3,CASTDGPAGTDTQYF
TRBV19,TRBJ1-5,CASSFVGGASNQPQHF
TRBV27,TRBJ2-2,CASSLAAGTRRTGELFF
TRBV4-1,TRBJ1-3,CASSQVGRADGNTIYF
TRBV2,TRBJ2-1,CASSEAGGHSSYNEQFF